The following is a TCR beta chain sequence with its context. Its antigen is not identified. This sample is drawn from a study of prognosis after radiotherapy for stage I lung cancer. Study observations and caveats: Following stereotactic body radiation therapy, patients who went on to develop distant metastases had lower Shannon entropy.

Genomic DNA yielded TCR beta CDR3, amplified by two-round multiplex PCR. Specific primers for each TRBV and TRBJ gene were what first-round PCR used. Universal primers primed the second round of PCR. TCRdb re-derived calls from the multiplex PCR reads in MiXCR, one entry per CDR3 protein. The data show 20,000 or so distinct CDR3 sequences, around 40% seen once. Germline V gives CDR1 SGHVS, CDR2 FNYEAQ. CDR3 length: 15 amino acids. V was trimmed by 0 bases and J by 9 bases, leaving 14 bases between them. The chain is built from TRBV7-6 and TRBJ2-2, with D possibly being TRBD2 (7 bases). Here the sequenced sample was PBMCs, taken before or after stereotactic body radiation therapy (not recorded which). The receptor was derived from a donor over 45 with non-small cell lung cancer. As DNA, the CDR3 is TGTGCCAGCAGCTTAGCGCGGGGGACAATCTGGGAGCTGTTTTTT. Translating gives CASSLARGTIWELFF. Full variable domain (missing parts from reference TRBV7-6 and TRBJ2-2): GAGVSQSPRYKVTKRGQDVALRCDPISGHVSLYWYRQALGQGPEFLTYFNYEAQQDKSGLPNDRFSAERPEGSISTLTIQRTEQRDSAMYRCASSLARGTIWELFFGEGSRLTVL.